What follows are 8 T cell receptor beta chains derived from one specimen sequenced in a study of blood T cells in healthy people across ages (dated by TCRdb to the mid-2010s). Libraries were built with 5' RACE. For sequencing, an Illumina HiSeq 2500 was employed. The second PCR ran for about 7 to 11 cycles and used a J-beta primer mix along with a sample-barcoded 5' primer. TCRdb reprocessing: public reads trimmed at Q25 with fastp, clones called with MiXCR, in-frame beta chains kept. Every distinct CDR3 protein forms one entry, paired with its most common genes and DNA. This sample gives 950,000 to 1,200,000 distinct CDR3 sequences in total; 35% to 40% of them show up just once. The ten largest clones represent roughly 14% of the sample. The material sequenced was blood. The receptors here all came from a man aged 18 to 29 in good health.

This clonotype was counted only a few times. V usage is TRBV20-1 and J usage is TRBJ2-3; 12 bases are shared with TRBD2. V was pared by 6 bases and J by 6 bases, with 4 bases of the junction left unmatched. In germline, CDR1 is DFQATT, CDR2 SNEGSKA (reference sequence). This CDR3 spans 13 amino acids. DNA of the CDR3: TGCAGTGCCCCTAGCGGGGGGGCGGATACGCAGTATTTT. It yields the protein CSAPSGGADTQYF.

This chain joins TRBV4-3 and TRBJ1-6; a possible D gene is TRBD1 (5 bases). Germline V gene data show CDR1 as LGHNA and CDR2 as YSLEER. V was shortened by 0 bases and J by 6 bases, with 12 bases between the two germline ends. The CDR3 spans 16 residues. CDR3 residues: CASSQEVGAANSPLHF. The CDR3 DNA sequence: TGCGCCAGCAGCCAAGAGGTAGGGGCTGCTAATTCACCCCTCCACTTT.

V and J are TRBV12-3 or TRBV12-4 and TRBJ2-1; D gene ambiguous. The CDR3 is 17 amino acids. V was cut by 6 bases and J by 0 bases, with 18 bases left in between. CDR3 sequence (DNA): TGTGCCAGCAGCGGAATCGGGCGGAACACCTCCTACAATGAGCAGTTCTTC. It codes for CASSGIGRNTSYNEQFF.

This sequence joins TRBV6-5 and TRBJ2-3, with D possibly TRBD2 on 6 matching bases. The ends were cut back, 5 bases at V and 4 bases at J, with 13 bases in the middle. The V gene's germline CDR1 is MNHEY and CDR2 SVGAGI. This CDR3 is 14 amino acids long. The CDR3, as DNA: TGTGCCAGCAGTCCCCCGGGACTTTCAGATACGCAGTATTTT. As protein: CASSPPGLSDTQYF.

This clonotype was seen a handful of times. Given a much more abundant clone one base away, this may be a read error. The V and J genes are TRBV6-2 or TRBV6-3 and TRBJ2-5; 9 nucleotides align to TRBD1. This CDR3 is built from 14 residues. Germline CDR1 is MNHEY and CDR2 is SVGEGT. Trimming took 5 bases from V and 11 from J; bases not matched to a gene: 12. CDR3 residues: CASSDPTGGNEQYF. The CDR3 coding sequence is TGTGCCAGCAGTGACCCAACAGGGGGCAATGAGCAGTACTTC.

As regards this clonotype: A clone one base away is much larger, so this may be a read error. The chain joins TRBV7-9 to TRBJ2-1; 7 nucleotides align to TRBD1. The CDR3 consists of 14 residues. Germline CDR1 SEHNR, CDR2 FQNEAQ (reference sequence). Losses at the gene ends were 4 bases for V and 8 bases for J; bases not matched to a gene: 8. This CDR3 is CASSSGTANDEQFF. CDR3 nucleotide sequence: TGTGCCAGCAGCTCCGGGACAGCCAACGATGAGCAGTTCTTC.

The chain links TRBV6-2 or TRBV6-3 to TRBJ2-7; the match to TRBD1 covers 12 bases. Germline V lookup: CDR1 MNHEY, CDR2 SVGEGT. V lost 6 bases and J lost 4; bases outside the gene matches: 10. The CDR3 totals 16 residues. CDR3 region: CASSPGDRGPLYEQYF. CDR3 coding DNA: TGTGCCAGCAGCCCCGGGGACAGGGGGCCCTTATACGAGCAGTACTTC.

There are a few counts of this clonotype. The chain carries TRBV28 and TRBJ1-2; TRBD1 aligns across 10 bases. The CDR3 has 15 residues. CDR1 is MDHEN, CDR2 SYDVKM, per germline. J was trimmed by 4 bases and V by 9 bases; bases with no gene match: 11. This CDR3 reads CASSETGGVFYGYTF. As DNA, the CDR3 is TGTGCCAGTTCAGAGACAGGGGGCGTCTTCTATGGCTACACCTTC.